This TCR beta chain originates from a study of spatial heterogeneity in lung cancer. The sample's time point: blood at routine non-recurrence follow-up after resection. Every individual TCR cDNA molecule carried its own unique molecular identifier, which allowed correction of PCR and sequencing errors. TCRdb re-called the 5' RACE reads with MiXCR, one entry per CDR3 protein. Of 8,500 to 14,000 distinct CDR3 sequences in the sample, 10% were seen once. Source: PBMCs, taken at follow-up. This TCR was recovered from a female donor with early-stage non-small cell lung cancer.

CDR3 nucleotides: TGTGCCAGCAGCAAAAGCCCCGGACTAGCGTGCACCTACAATGAGCAGTTCTTC. This encodes CASSKSPGLACTYNEQFF. The chain carries TRBV21-1 and TRBJ2-1; TRBD2, the D gene given by the table, was not confirmed from the DNA. TRBV21-1 is assigned pseudogene status. The CDR3 consists of 18 residues.